These 2 T cell receptor beta chains came from one sample sequenced in a study of regulatory T cells. General study points: Hydrophobic residues at CDR3 positions 6 and 7 were enriched in conventional CD4+ T cells of CD3G-deficient patients.

No antigens are known for them. Amplification used 52 TRBV primers and 13 TRBJ primers. Sequenced by immunoSEQ multiplex PCR; TCRdb stores in-frame clones only, minus some. The repertoire holds approximately 37,000 clones, with approximately 91% as singletons. Sequenced sample: conventional CD4+ T cells sorted from blood. The source is a person under 30 with CD3G deficiency.

The V gene is TRBV28, the J gene TRBJ2-6; unclear D gene. Per germline, CDR1 MDHEN and CDR2 SYDVKM. V dropped 3 bases and J dropped 0 bases, with 9 bases sitting between them. The CDR3 runs 16 residues. CDR3 residues: CASSFDRHSGANVLTF. DNA of the CDR3: TGTGCCAGCAGTTTCGATCGGCACTCTGGGGCCAACGTCCTGACTTTC.

This CDR3 is CASSPGTGKNIQYF. CDR3 sequence (DNA): TGTGCCAGCAGTCCCGGGACAGGCAAAAACATTCAGTACTTC. The chain employs TRBV28 and TRBJ2-4, with TRBD1 identical over 8 bases. Losses at the gene ends were 5 bases for V and 3 bases for J; bases not matched to a gene: 3. CDR1 and CDR2 from the germline V gene are MDHEN and SYDVKM. The CDR3 consists of 14 residues.